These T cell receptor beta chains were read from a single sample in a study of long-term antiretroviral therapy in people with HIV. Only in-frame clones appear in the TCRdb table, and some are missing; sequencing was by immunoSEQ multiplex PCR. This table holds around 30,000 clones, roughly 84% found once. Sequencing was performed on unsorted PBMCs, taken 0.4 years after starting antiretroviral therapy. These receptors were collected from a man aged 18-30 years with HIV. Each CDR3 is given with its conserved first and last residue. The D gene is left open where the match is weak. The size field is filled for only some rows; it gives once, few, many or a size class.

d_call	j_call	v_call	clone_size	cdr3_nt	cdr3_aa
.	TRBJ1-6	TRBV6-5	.	TGTGCCAGCAGTCTAAGGGGTTTGAATTCACCCCTCCACTTT	CASSLRGLNSPLHF
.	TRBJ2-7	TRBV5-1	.	TGCGCCAGCAGCTTACCGGACAGATACTTCTACGAGCAGTACTTC	CASSLPDRYFYEQYF
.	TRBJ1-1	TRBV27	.	TGTGCCAGCAGTCGGGGGGGGAACACTGAAGCTTTCTTT	CASSRGGNTEAFF
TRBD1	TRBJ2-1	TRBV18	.	TGTGCCAGCTCATCTACTGGACAGGGCCTCATTCCGCCAGAGTTCTTC	CASSSTGQGLIPPEFF
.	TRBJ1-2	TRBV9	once	TGTGCCAGCAGCGTAGGCGGCAGGGAATATGGCTACACCTTC	CASSVGGREYGYTF
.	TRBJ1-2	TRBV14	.	TGTGCCAGCCGTCGTACGGGGGCCCTATATGGCTACACCTTC	CASRRTGALYGYTF
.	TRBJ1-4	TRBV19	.	TGTGCCAGTAGATCAGGAAAACTGTTTTTT	CASRSGKLFF
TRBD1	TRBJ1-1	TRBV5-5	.	TGTGCCAGCAGCTACCGGGTACCCAGGGGGCGCCTGGACACTGAAGCTTTCTTT	CASSYRVPRGRLDTEAFF
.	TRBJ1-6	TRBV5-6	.	TGTGCCAGCAGGACCGGGACAACGAGCTCCTATAATTCACCCCTCCACTTT	CASRTGTTSSYNSPLHF
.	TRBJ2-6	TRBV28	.	TGTGCCAGCATTCCCCCTCCGTTCCGGGAGAGCCGGCTGTTCCGTGGGGCCAACGTCCTGACTTTC	CASIPPPFRESRLFRGANVLTF
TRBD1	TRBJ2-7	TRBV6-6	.	TGTGCCAGCAGTTACACATCCGGACAGGGAAGCGAACAGTACTTC	CASSYTSGQGSEQYF
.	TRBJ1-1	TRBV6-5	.	TGTGCCAGCAGTTACCAGGGCGGTGGCCCTAACACTGAAGCTTTCTTT	CASSYQGGGPNTEAFF
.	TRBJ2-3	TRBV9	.	TGTGCCAGCAGCGTACAGCCTGCAGATACGCAGTATTTT	CASSVQPADTQYF
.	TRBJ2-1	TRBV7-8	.	TGTGCCAGCAGCCACAATGAGCAGTTCTTC	CASSHNEQFF
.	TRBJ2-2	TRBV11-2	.	TGTGCCAGCAGCTCCCCTGAGACCGGGGAGCTGTTTTTT	CASSSPETGELFF
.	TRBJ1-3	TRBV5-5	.	TGTGCCAGCAGCTCATCGGGGTCCTCTGGAAACACCATATATTTT	CASSSSGSSGNTIYF
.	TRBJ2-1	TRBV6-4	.	TGTGCCAGCAGCTCCGAGGGGGCGGGGGCTTACAATGAGCAGTTCTTC	CASSSEGAGAYNEQFF
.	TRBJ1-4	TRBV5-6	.	TGTGCCAGCAGCTTCGGTCGGGGGTATGAAAAACTGTTTTTT	CASSFGRGYEKLFF
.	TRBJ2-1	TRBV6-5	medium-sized	TGTGCCAGCAGTTACTCTGGGGCGAATGAGCAGTTCTTC	CASSYSGANEQFF
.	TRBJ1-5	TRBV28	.	TGTGCCAGCAGTTTATTCCCAGGGGGCAATCAGCCCCAGCATTTT	CASSLFPGGNQPQHF
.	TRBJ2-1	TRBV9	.	TGTGCCAGCAGCGTAGTGGGGGGGGCTTCCTACAATGAGCAGTTCTTC	CASSVVGGASYNEQFF
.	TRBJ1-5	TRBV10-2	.	TGCGCCAGCAGCGGGACTTCGGGGAGGCAGCCCCAGCATTTT	CASSGTSGRQPQHF
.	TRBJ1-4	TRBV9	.	TGTGCCAGCAGCGTGGGGGTAGCAGAAAAACTGTTTTTT	CASSVGVAEKLFF
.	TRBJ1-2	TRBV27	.	TGTGCCAGCAGTACGATTAGGGGGGGGCGCTACTATGGCTACACCTTC	CASSTIRGGRYYGYTF
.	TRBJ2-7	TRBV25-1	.	TGTGCCAGCAGTGTCACCTGGGAGGCCTACGAGCAGTACTTC	CASSVTWEAYEQYF
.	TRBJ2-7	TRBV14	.	TGTGCCAGCAGCCTCGGGATTGAGCAGTACTTC	CASSLGIEQYF
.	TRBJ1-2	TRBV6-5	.	TGTGCCAGCAGGTCACAGAGTTACTATGGCTACACCTTC	CASRSQSYYGYTF
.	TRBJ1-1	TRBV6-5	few	TGTGCCAGCAGTTACGGGCAGGGCTGGAACACTGAAGCTTTCTTT	CASSYGQGWNTEAFF
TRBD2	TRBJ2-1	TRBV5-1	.	TGCGCCAGCAGCGTGACTAGCGGGAACCCCTACAATGAGCAGTTCTTC	CASSVTSGNPYNEQFF
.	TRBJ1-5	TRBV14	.	TGTGCCAGCAGCCAAGAACCCCTCGGGGTCAATCAGCCCCAGCATTTT	CASSQEPLGVNQPQHF
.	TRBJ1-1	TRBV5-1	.	TGCGCCAGCAGCTCCTCAGGGTGGACTGAAGCTTTCTTT	CASSSSGWTEAFF
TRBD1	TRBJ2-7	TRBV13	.	TGTGCCAGCAGCCCGGGACAGTACGAGCAGTACTTC	CASSPGQYEQYF
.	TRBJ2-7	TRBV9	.	TGTGCCAGCAGCGTAGCCGGCGGGGCGACCTACGAGCAGTACTTC	CASSVAGGATYEQYF
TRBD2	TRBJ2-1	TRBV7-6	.	TGTGCCAGCAGCTTAGGAGGGGCGGGGGACAATGAGCAGTTCTTC	CASSLGGAGDNEQFF
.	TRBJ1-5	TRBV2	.	TGTGCCAGCACCCGGGACGGACCTAGGGGCAATCAGCCCCAGCATTTT	CASTRDGPRGNQPQHF
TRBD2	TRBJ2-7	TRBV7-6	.	TGTGCCAGCAGCCCCGGAGGAGCGGGACTTTCCTACGAGCAGTACTTC	CASSPGGAGLSYEQYF
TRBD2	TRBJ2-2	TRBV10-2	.	TGCGCCAGCAGAACAACTAGCGTGAACACCGGGGAGCTGTTTTTT	CASRTTSVNTGELFF
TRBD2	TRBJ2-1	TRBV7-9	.	TGTGCCAGCAGCTTAGTAGGGGCGGGGGGCCAGAGCTCCTACAATGAGCAGTTCTTC	CASSLVGAGGQSSYNEQFF
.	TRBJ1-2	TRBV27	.	TGTGCCAGCAGACTCGACAATCTTGTCAATGGCTACACCTTC	CASRLDNLVNGYTF
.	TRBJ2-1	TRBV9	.	TGTGCCAGCAGCGACCCTCGGGGTGGCACCTACAATGAGCAGTTCTTC	CASSDPRGGTYNEQFF
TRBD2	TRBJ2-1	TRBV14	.	TGTGCCAGCAGCCTACCCCCGGGACTAGAGCCCTACAATGAGCAGTTCTTC	CASSLPPGLEPYNEQFF
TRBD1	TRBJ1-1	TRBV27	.	TGTGCCACCCGGACAGGGGGCACTGAAGCTTTCTTT	CATRTGGTEAFF
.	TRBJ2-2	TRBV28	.	TGTGCCAGCAGACCACCAGGGGACACCGGGGAGCTGTTTTTT	CASRPPGDTGELFF
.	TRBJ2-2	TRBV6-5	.	TGTGCCAGCAAGGAGGGGGCCACGAACACCGGGGAGCTGTTTTTT	CASKEGATNTGELFF
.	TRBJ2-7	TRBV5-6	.	TGTGCCAGCAGCTTGCGTAAAGAGCAGTACTTC	CASSLRKEQYF
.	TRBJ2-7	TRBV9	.	TGTGCCAGCAGCGTAGCTTACCAGCGCGAGCAGTACTTC	CASSVAYQREQYF
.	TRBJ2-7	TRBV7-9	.	TGTGCCAGCACCGCCGCCGGGGGTTACGAGCAGTACTTC	CASTAAGGYEQYF
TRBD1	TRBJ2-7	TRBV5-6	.	TGTGCCAGCAGCTTGGAGGGACAGGGGGCTTACGAGCAGTACTTC	CASSLEGQGAYEQYF
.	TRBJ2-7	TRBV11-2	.	TGTGCCAGCAGCCTCACGCCGGGACCTACCTACGAGCAGTACTTC	CASSLTPGPTYEQYF
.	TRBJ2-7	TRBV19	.	TGTGCCAGTAGTAGCAGAGACGGGGGCTCCTACGAGCAGTACTTC	CASSSRDGGSYEQYF
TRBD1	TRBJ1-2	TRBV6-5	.	TGTGCCAGCAGCCTGGGACAGGCCTATGGCTACACCTTC	CASSLGQAYGYTF
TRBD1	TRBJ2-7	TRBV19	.	TGTGCCAGTAGTCCCTCCGGGACAGGAGCCTACGAGCAGTACTTC	CASSPSGTGAYEQYF
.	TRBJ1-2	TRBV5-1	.	TGCGCCAGCAGCTTCCGGGACCCCAGAGGCGATGGCTACACCTTC	CASSFRDPRGDGYTF